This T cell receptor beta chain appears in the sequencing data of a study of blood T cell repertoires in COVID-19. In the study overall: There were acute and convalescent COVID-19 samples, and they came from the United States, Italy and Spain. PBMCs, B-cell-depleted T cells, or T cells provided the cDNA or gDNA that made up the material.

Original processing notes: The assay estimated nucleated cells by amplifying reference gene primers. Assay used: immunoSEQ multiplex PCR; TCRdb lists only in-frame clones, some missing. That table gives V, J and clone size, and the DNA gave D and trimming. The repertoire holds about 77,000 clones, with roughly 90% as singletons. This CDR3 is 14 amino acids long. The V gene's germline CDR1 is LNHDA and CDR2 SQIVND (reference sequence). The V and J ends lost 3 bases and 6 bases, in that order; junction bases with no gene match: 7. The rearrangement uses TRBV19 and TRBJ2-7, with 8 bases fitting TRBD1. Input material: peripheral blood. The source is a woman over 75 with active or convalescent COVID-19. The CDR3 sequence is CASSMGRGRFEQYF. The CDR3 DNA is TGTGCCAGTAGTATGGGCAGGGGGCGTTTCGAGCAGTACTTC.